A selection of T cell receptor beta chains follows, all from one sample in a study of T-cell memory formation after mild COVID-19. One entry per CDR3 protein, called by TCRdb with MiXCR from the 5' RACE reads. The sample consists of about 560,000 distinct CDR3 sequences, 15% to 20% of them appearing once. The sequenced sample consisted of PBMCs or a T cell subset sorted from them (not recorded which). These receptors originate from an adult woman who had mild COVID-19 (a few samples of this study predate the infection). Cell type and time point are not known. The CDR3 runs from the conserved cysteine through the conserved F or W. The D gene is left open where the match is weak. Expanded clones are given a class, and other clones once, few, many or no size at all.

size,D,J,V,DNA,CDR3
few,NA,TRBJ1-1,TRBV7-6,TGTGCCAGCAGCTTAGGGACAGCCGCCACTGAAGCTTTCTTT,CASSLGTAATEAFF
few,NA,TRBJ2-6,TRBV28,TGTGCCAGCAGGACTTCAGGGTTAGCGGGGGCCAACGTCCTGACTTTC,CASRTSGLAGANVLTF
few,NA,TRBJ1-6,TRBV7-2,TGTGCCAGCAGCCCAAGTGGGGGCCGGCAAACGTCACCCCTCCACTTT,CASSPSGGRQTSPLHF
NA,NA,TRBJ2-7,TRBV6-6,TGTGCCAGCAGTTACCTGACTAGTAGCGAGCAGTACTTC,CASSYLTSSEQYF
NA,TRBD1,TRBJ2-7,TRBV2,TGTGCCAGCAGTAAAAGGACAGGGGGCATCTACGAGCAGTACTTC,CASSKRTGGIYEQYF
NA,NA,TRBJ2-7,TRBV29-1,TGCAGCGTTGGACAGAGCTACGAGCAGTACTTC,CSVGQSYEQYF
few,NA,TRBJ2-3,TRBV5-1,TGCGCCAGCAAGACAGTGTCTTACCACCAGTATGATACGCAGTATTTT,CASKTVSYHQYDTQYF
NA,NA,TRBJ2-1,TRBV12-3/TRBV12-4,TGTGCCAGCGGGCAGGGGGGATACAATGAGCAGTTCTTC,CASGQGGYNEQFF
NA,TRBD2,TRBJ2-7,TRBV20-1,TGCAGTGCTAGGGTTTATGCTAGCGGGAGGAACTACGAGCAGTACTTC,CSARVYASGRNYEQYF
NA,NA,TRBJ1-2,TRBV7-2,TGTGCCAGCAGCTTAGGGACCGGGATCTATGGCTACACCTTC,CASSLGTGIYGYTF
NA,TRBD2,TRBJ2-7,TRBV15,TGTGCCACCAGCAGAGCCCCTGGGACTAGCGGGGGTACGAGCTCCTACGAGCAGTACTTC,CATSRAPGTSGGTSSYEQYF
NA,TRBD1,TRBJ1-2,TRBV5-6,TGTGCCAGCGGAGGGGGCACGGACTATGGCTACACCTTC,CASGGGTDYGYTF
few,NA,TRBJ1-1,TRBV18,TGTGCCAGCTCACCGTTGTCGGGGAGGGGGACTGAAGCTTTCTTT,CASSPLSGRGTEAFF
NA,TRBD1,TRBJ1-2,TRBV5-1,TGCGCCAGCAGCTTGGGGCAGGGGGCGCAGGGCTACACCTTC,CASSLGQGAQGYTF
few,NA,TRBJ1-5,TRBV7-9,TGTGCCTCGGGTCATGACCGTCAGCCCCAGCATTTT,CASGHDRQPQHF
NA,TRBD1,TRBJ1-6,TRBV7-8,TGTGCCAGCAGCCGGGACAGAGACCTCTATAATTCACCCCTCCACTTT,CASSRDRDLYNSPLHF
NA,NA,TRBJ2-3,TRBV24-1,TGTGCCACCAGTGATACTTCCCCCACTAGCTACGGAGTGCAGTATTTT,CATSDTSPTSYGVQYF
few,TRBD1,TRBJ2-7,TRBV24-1,TGTGCCACCAGTGACTCGGCCGGGACAGGGTCCTACGAGCAGTACTTC,CATSDSAGTGSYEQYF
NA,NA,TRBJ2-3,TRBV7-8,TGTGCCAGCAGCCTTCGGGATCCCTCGGGCGATACGCAGTATTTT,CASSLRDPSGDTQYF
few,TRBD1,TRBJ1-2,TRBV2,TGTGCCAGCAGTATACGGGACAGGGGAGATGGCTACACCTTC,CASSIRDRGDGYTF
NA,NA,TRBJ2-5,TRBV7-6,TGTGCCAGCAGCAAAATCCTCGGGACCCAGTACTTC,CASSKILGTQYF
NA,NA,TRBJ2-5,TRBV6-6,TGTGCCAGCAGTTCCGACATGATCGTGGAGACCCAGTACTTC,CASSSDMIVETQYF
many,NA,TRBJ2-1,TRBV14,TGTGCCAGCAGCCAACTAGGGACGGGTCACCATGAGCAGTTCTTC,CASSQLGTGHHEQFF
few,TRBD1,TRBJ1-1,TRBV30,TGTGCTCGGGACAGACTCAACACTGAAGCTTTCTTT,CARDRLNTEAFF
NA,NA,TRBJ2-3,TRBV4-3,TGCGCCAGCAGCCGCCTGTCTAGCACAGATACGCAGTATTTT,CASSRLSSTDTQYF
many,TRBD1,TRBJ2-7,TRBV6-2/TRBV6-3,TGTGCCAGCAGGACCGGGACAGGCTCCTACGAGCAGTACTTC,CASRTGTGSYEQYF
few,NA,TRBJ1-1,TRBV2,TGTGCCAGCAGCGATAATCTTGGGTTCATGAACACTGAAGCTTTCTTT,CASSDNLGFMNTEAFF
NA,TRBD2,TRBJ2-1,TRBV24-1,TGTGCCACCAGTGCGATAGGACTAGCGGGGGACAATGAGCAGTTCTTC,CATSAIGLAGDNEQFF
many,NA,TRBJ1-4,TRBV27,TGTGCCAGCAGTTTTACTGCCGGAACTAATGAAAAACTGTTTTTT,CASSFTAGTNEKLFF
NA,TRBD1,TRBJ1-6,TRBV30,TGTGCCTGGAGGGACAGGGGGAATTCACCCCTCCACTTT,CAWRDRGNSPLHF
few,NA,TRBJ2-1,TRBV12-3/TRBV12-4,TGTGCCAGCAGTTTTACGCTGTCGGGTGATCGGTTCTTC,CASSFTLSGDRFF
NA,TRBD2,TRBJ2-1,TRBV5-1,TGCGCCAGCAGCGTAGGACTAGAACCCTACAATGAGCAGTTCTTC,CASSVGLEPYNEQFF
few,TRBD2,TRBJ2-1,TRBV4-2,TGTGCCAGCAGCCAAGTACTCACCGGGGGGATCAATGAGCAGTTCTTC,CASSQVLTGGINEQFF
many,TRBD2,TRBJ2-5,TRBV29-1,TGCAGCGTCGCGAGCGGGGGGGCCGCAGAGACCCAGTACTTC,CSVASGGAAETQYF
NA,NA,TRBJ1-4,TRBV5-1,TGCGCCAGCAGTACCGGGGGCGGGGAAAAACTGTTTTTT,CASSTGGGEKLFF